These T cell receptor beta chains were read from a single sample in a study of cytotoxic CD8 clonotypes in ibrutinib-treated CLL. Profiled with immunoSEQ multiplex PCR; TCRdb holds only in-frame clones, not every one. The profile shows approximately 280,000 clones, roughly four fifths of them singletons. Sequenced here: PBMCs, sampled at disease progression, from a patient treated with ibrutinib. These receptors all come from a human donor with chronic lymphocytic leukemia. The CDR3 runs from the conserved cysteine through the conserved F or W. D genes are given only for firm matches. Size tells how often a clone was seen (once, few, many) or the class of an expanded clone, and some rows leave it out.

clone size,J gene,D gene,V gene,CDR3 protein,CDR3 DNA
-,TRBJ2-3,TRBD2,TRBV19,CASSIGLAGVDTQYF,TGTGCCAGTAGTATAGGACTAGCGGGGGTGGATACGCAGTATTTT
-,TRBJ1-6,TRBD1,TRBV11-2,CASRLTGGIMGNSPLHF,TGTGCCAGCAGGCTCACAGGGGGCATAATGGGTAATTCACCCCTCCACTTT
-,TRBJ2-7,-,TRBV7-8,CASGWVGSYEQYF,TGTGCCAGCGGGTGGGTTGGGTCCTACGAGCAGTACTTC
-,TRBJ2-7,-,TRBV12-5,CASASAGGYEQYF,TGTGCTAGTGCCTCAGCCGGGGGATACGAGCAGTACTTC
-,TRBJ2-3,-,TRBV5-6,CASSLRRDITLDTQYF,TGTGCCAGCAGCTTACGACGGGACATCACTTTAGATACGCAGTATTTT
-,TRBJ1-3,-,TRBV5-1,CASSSQGAGNTIYF,TGCGCCAGCAGCTCACAGGGAGCTGGAAACACCATATATTTT
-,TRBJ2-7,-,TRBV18,CASSPRAALGEQYF,TGTGCCAGCTCACCACGGGCAGCCCTCGGCGAGCAGTACTTC
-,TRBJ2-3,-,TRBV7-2,CASCKPARGPDTQYF,TGTGCCAGCTGTAAGCCGGCCCGGGGACCAGATACGCAGTATTTT
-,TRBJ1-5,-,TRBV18,CASSRTSGGNQPQHF,TGTGCCAGCTCACGGACTTCGGGGGGCAATCAGCCCCAGCATTTT
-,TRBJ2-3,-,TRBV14,CASSRSGTDTQYF,TGTGCCAGCTCCCGCTCGGGCACAGATACGCAGTATTTT
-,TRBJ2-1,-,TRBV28,CASSFFGRTSNNEQFF,TGTGCCAGCAGTTTTTTCGGTCGAACTAGTAATAATGAGCAGTTCTTC
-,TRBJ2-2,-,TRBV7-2,CASSLNGANTGELFF,TGTGCCAGCAGCTTAAACGGCGCGAACACCGGGGAGCTGTTTTTT
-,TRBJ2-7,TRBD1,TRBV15,CATSRLGTGIHEQYF,TGTGCCACCAGCAGGCTTGGGACAGGGATTCACGAGCAGTACTTC
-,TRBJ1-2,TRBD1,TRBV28,CASSFTQGQPVPNYGYTF,TGTGCCAGCAGTTTCACCCAGGGACAGCCTGTCCCTAACTATGGCTACACCTTC
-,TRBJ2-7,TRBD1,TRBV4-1,CASSQTRTGAYEQYF,TGCGCCAGCAGCCAAACCCGGACAGGGGCCTACGAGCAGTACTTC
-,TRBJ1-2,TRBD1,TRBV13,CASSSNPGQGVSYGYTF,TGTGCCAGCAGCTCAAACCCGGGACAGGGGGTGAGTTATGGCTACACCTTC
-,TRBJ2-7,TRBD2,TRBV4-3,CASSQTSGYEQYF,TGCGCCAGCAGCCAAACTAGCGGTTACGAGCAGTACTTC
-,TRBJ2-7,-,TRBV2,CASSVHQGPYEQYF,TGTGCCAGCAGTGTTCATCAGGGCCCCTACGAGCAGTACTTC
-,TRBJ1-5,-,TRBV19,CASSIVWQGAGQPQHF,TGTGCCAGTAGTATAGTGTGGCAGGGTGCCGGGCAGCCCCAGCATTTT
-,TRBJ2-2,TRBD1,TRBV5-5,CASSKGQGHPNTGELFF,TGTGCCAGCAGTAAAGGACAGGGCCACCCGAACACCGGGGAGCTGTTTTTT
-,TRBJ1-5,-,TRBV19,CASSTVNSNQPQHF,TGTGCCAGTAGTACCGTGAATAGCAATCAGCCCCAGCATTTT
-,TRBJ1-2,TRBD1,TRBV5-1,CASSLEGGFGYTF,TGCGCCAGCAGCTTGGAAGGGGGCTTTGGCTACACCTTC
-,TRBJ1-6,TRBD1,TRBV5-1,CASSVTGGENSPLHF,TGCGCCAGCAGCGTGACAGGGGGAGAGAATTCACCCCTCCACTTT
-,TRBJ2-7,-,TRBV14,CASSQVRREPYEQYF,TGTGCCAGCAGCCAAGTCCGCAGAGAGCCCTACGAGCAGTACTTC
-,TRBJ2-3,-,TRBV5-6,CASSLAQGVSLFADTQYF,TGTGCCAGCAGCTTGGCACAGGGTGTCTCCCTCTTCGCAGATACGCAGTATTTT
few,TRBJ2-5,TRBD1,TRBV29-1,CSVRDRVQEETQYF,TGCAGCGTTAGGGACAGGGTTCAGGAAGAGACCCAGTACTTC
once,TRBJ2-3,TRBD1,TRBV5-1,CASSLNDRGGADTQYF,TGCGCCAGCAGCTTGAACGACAGGGGAGGAGCGGATACGCAGTATTTT
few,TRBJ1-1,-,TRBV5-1,CASSLLTGNTEAFF,TGCGCCAGCAGCCTTTTGACGGGGAACACTGAAGCTTTCTTT
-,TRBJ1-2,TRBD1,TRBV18,CASSPGDRNYGYTF,TGTGCCAGCTCACCAGGGGACAGGAACTATGGCTACACCTTC
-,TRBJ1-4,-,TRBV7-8,CASSGQTGFNEKLFF,TGTGCCAGCAGCGGACAAACAGGGTTTAATGAAAAACTGTTTTTT
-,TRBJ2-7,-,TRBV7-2,CASSLETGRSPYEQYF,TGTGCCAGCAGCTTAGAAACTGGTCGATCCCCCTACGAGCAGTACTTC
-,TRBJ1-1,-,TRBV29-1,CSVQARVIVNTEAFF,TGCAGCGTCCAGGCGAGGGTAATAGTGAACACTGAAGCTTTCTTT
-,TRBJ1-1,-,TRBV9,CASSVEGIAEAFF,TGTGCCAGCAGCGTGGAGGGGATCGCTGAAGCTTTCTTT
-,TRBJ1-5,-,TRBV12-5,CASGWGWGRINQPQHF,TGTGCTAGTGGTTGGGGCTGGGGACGGATTAATCAGCCCCAGCATTTT
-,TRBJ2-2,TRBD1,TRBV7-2,CASSLAVTGNPGELFF,TGTGCCAGCAGCTTAGCGGTGACAGGGAATCCCGGGGAGCTGTTTTTT
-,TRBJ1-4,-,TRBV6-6,CASRPGTGLEKLFF,TGTGCCAGCAGACCGGGCACAGGGCTGGAAAAACTGTTTTTT
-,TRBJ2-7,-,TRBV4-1,CASSQLDPARIPYEQYF,TGCGCCAGCAGCCAACTGGACCCGGCGAGAATCCCTTACGAGCAGTACTTC
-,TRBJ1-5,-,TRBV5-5,CASSRRAGQPQHF,TGTGCCAGCAGCAGGAGGGCGGGGCAGCCCCAGCATTTT
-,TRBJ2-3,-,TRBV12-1,CASSLPLLGDSTDTQYF,TGTGCCAGCAGCTTGCCCCTACTGGGCGATAGCACAGATACGCAGTATTTT
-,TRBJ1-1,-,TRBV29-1,CSGFRGDTEAFF,TGCAGCGGCTTTCGGGGGGACACTGAAGCTTTCTTT
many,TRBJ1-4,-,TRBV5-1,CASSLGPNEKLFF,TGCGCCAGCAGCTTGGGGCCGAATGAAAAACTGTTTTTT
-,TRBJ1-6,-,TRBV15,CATSRARLRDGNSPLHF,TGTGCCACCAGCAGAGCGCGGCTCCGGGACGGGAATTCACCCCTCCACTTT
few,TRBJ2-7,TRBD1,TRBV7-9,CASSSRDRGLREQYF,TGTGCCAGCAGCTCCCGGGACAGGGGGCTTCGCGAGCAGTACTTC
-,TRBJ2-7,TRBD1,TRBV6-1,CASSEFRGMDRVYEQYF,TGTGCCAGCAGTGAATTTCGAGGCATGGACAGGGTTTACGAGCAGTACTTC
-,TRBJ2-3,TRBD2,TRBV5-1,CASSLWASGGPGTDTQYF,TGCGCCAGCAGCTTGTGGGCTAGCGGGGGCCCCGGCACAGATACGCAGTATTTT
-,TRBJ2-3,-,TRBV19,CASSIGLDTQYF,TGTGCCAGTAGTATAGGTCTAGATACGCAGTATTTT
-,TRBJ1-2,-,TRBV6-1,CASSESGQTRGHGYTF,TGTGCCAGCAGTGAATCGGGACAAACTCGAGGCCATGGCTACACCTTC
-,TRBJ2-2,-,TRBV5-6,CASSTPGWGITGELFF,TGTGCCAGCAGCACCCCAGGGTGGGGGATCACCGGGGAGCTGTTTTTT
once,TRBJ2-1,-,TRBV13,CASSPRTLYNEQFF,TGTGCCAGCAGCCCAAGGACCCTCTACAATGAGCAGTTCTTC
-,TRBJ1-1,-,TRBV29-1,CSVGRDSRNTEAFF,TGCAGCGTTGGGCGGGACTCCAGAAACACTGAAGCTTTCTTT